This TCR beta chain came from a study of coeliac disease. Study details: Coeliac patients had active, refractory type I, or gluten-free-diet-controlled disease. Points from the study as a whole: Only 1 of 6 controls, but 9 of 18 coeliac samples, showed published gliadin-specific TRB sequences. Unbiased detection of gliadin-specific T cells was judged not feasible with this approach. Intraepithelial and lamina propria fractions were not highly pure, so cross-contamination was possible.

Sequencing was performed with immunoSEQ multiplex PCR; in TCRdb, only in-frame clones are kept and a portion is missing. The sample contains thousands of clones, around 70% of which appear only once. Trimming removed 3 bases at V and 10 bases at J, with 14 bases between. Germline loops: CDR1 SGHRS, CDR2 YFSETQ. CDR3 length equals 14 residues. Points on this clone: Its specificity is unknown.

The source is a young man with celiac disease. The chain has TRBV5-1 and TRBJ1-6; maybe TRBD1 (6 bases). The sample consisted of lamina propria lymphocytes from the gut. The CDR3 nucleotides read TGCGCCAGCAGCTCCCAGGGGAGCGTCTCACCCCTCCACTTT. Its translation is CASSSQGSVSPLHF. Together with reference TRBV5-1 and TRBJ1-6, the CDR3 gives the full variable domain: KAGVTQTPRYLIKTRGQQVTLSCSPISGHRSVSWYQQTPGQGLQFLFEYFSETQRNKGNFPGRFSGRQFSNSRSEMNVSTLELGDSALYLCASSSQGSVSPLHFGNGTRLTVT.